The 17 T cell receptor beta chains given below trace back to one sample, sequenced in a study of blood T cell repertoires in COVID-19. The repertoire was sequenced with immunoSEQ multiplex PCR; TCRdb's copy has only in-frame clones and lacks some. The sample consists of about 380,000 clones, about 88% of them appearing once. Sequenced material: PBMCs or T cells enriched from blood (not recorded which). These receptors were collected from a woman younger than 35 who had recovered from COVID-19.

V usage is TRBV5-4 and J usage is TRBJ2-6; D unclear. Looked up from germline, CDR1 is SGHNT and CDR2 is YYREEE (reference sequence). CDR3 size: 14 residues. Trimming pared 4 bases from V and 0 bases from J, leaving 5 bases between. CDR3 nucleotides: TGTGCCAGCAGCCTTATCTCTGGGGCCAACGTCCTGACTTTC. Its translation is CASSLISGANVLTF.

The rearrangement joins TRBV3-1 (or the pseudogene TRBV3-2) to TRBJ2-7; the D is unclear. V lost 0 bases to trimming and J lost 3 bases, with 9 bases between them. Germline V lookup: CDR1 LGHDT, CDR2 YNNKEL (reference sequence). This CDR3 spans 14 amino acids. The CDR3 region is CASSQDYPFYEQYF. The DNA for the CDR3 is TGTGCCAGCAGCCAAGACTACCCATTCTACGAGCAGTACTTC.

This sequence joins TRBV7-9 and TRBJ1-2; 7 bases are a match to TRBD1. CDR3 length: 15 amino acids. Unmatched junction bases numbered 10, after V lost 5 bases and J lost 4 bases. The germline CDR1 and CDR2 sequences are SEHNR and FQNEAQ (reference sequence). CDR3 coding DNA: TGTGCCAGCAGCCCTCCCGGGACAGACGGCTATGGCTACACCTTC. This sequence encodes CASSPPGTDGYGYTF.

This clone was found a few times. The CDR3 sequence is CASSFDRQAEHTIYF. In DNA, the CDR3 is TGTGCCAGCAGCTTCGACAGGCAGGCTGAACACACCATATATTTT. This chain joins TRBV7-8 and TRBJ1-3; D may be TRBD1 (6 bases). This CDR3 region has 15 residues. Per the germline V gene, CDR1 is SGHVS and CDR2 is FQNEAQ. V was pared by 3 bases and J by 8 bases, with 17 bases between.

The chain couples TRBV5-6 to TRBJ1-2; D gene ambiguous. V was cut by 4 bases and J by 4 bases, with 23 bases left in between. CDR3 length: 17 amino acids. Germline CDR1 is SGHDT and CDR2 is YYEEEE. The CDR3 here is CASSPAQEDLWVYGYTF. CDR3 nucleotides: TGTGCCAGCAGCCCCGCTCAGGAGGACCTTTGGGTCTATGGCTACACCTTC.

The rearrangement links TRBV29-1 to TRBJ2-1, with 8 bases lining up with TRBD1. Per the germline V gene, CDR1 is SQVTM and CDR2 is ANQGSEA. V shed 6 bases, J shed 15 bases, and the junction held 4 bases outside the gene matches. CDR3 size: 9 residues. In DNA form, the CDR3 reads TGCAGCGTCGACAGGGGTCGGTTCTTC. Translation gives CSVDRGRFF.

This chain connects TRBV18 to TRBJ1-2; no clear D gene. The CDR3 contains 16 residues. The germline V gene encodes CDR1 KGHSH and CDR2 LQKENI. V was clipped by 0 bases and J by 0 bases, with 11 bases between them. The CDR3: CASSPPSRVSNYGYTF. CDR3 sequence (DNA): TGTGCCAGCTCACCACCGTCCCGGGTATCTAACTATGGCTACACCTTC. Full variable domain (rest looked up from reference TRBV18 and TRBJ1-2): NAGVMQNPRHLVRRRGQEARLRCSPMKGHSHVYWYRQLPEEGLKFMVYLQKENIIDESGMPKERFSAEFPKEGPSILRIQQVVRGDSAAYFCASSPPSRVSNYGYTFGSGTRLTVV.

This clone has just one count. V is TRBV28 and J is TRBJ1-3; D may be TRBD1 (6 bases). CDR1 is MDHEN, CDR2 SYDVKM, per germline. The V end lost 6 bases, the J end lost 1 base, and 7 bases lay between the germline ends. The CDR3 is made up of 13 amino acids. CDR3 nucleotide sequence: TGTGCCAGCAGACAGGGTTCTGGAAACACCATATATTTT. Translating it yields CASRQGSGNTIYF. Together with reference TRBV28 and TRBJ1-3, the CDR3 gives the full variable domain: DVKVTQSSRYLVKRTGEKVFLECVQDMDHENMFWYRQDPGLGLRLIYFSYDVKMKEKGDIPEGYSVSREKKERFSLILESASTNQTSMYLCASRQGSGNTIYFGEGSWLTVV.

V is TRBV7-8 and J is TRBJ2-5; 11 bases map to TRBD2. Germline values: CDR1 SGHVS, CDR2 FQNEAQ. V shed 5 bases, J shed 0 bases, and the junction held 5 bases outside the gene matches. The CDR3 is 16 residues long. The CDR3 DNA reads as TGTGCCAGCAGCGCGAGACTAGCGGGGTACCAAGAGACCCAGTACTTC. This translates into CASSARLAGYQETQYF. Together with reference TRBV7-8 and TRBJ2-5, the CDR3 gives the full variable domain: GAGVSQSPRYKVAKRGQDVALRCDPISGHVSLFWYQQALGQGPEFLTYFQNEAQLDKSGLPSDRFFAERPEGSVSTLKIQRTQQEDSAVYLCASSARLAGYQETQYFGPGTRLLVL.

This clone occurred once. Other DNA variants within this sample encode the same CDR3. The chain combines TRBV5-1 with TRBJ1-5; 8 positions agree with TRBD1. Germline lookup yields CDR1 SGHRS and CDR2 YFSETQ. Unmatched junction bases numbered 0, after V lost 0 bases and J lost 7 bases. This CDR3 is built from 13 residues. The CDR3 loop reads CASSLAGGQPQHF. In DNA form, the CDR3 reads TGCGCCAGCAGCTTGGCAGGGGGCCAGCCCCAGCATTTT.

The V gene is TRBV4-1, the J gene TRBJ2-2; TRBD1 matches 7 bases. With V trimmed by 3 bases and J by 5 bases, 6 bases remained unmatched. Germline loops: CDR1 MGHRA, CDR2 YSYEKL. This CDR3 comprises 15 residues. As DNA, the CDR3 is TGCGCCAGCAGCCAGCCGGGACAGAGTACCGGGGAGCTGTTTTTT. Translating it yields CASSQPGQSTGELFF.

This chain joins TRBV9 and TRBJ1-1; 7 bases map to TRBD1. The CDR3 runs to 13 residues. The V segment lost 4 bases and the J segment 6 bases; nucleotides outside the gene matches: 6. The germline CDR1 and CDR2 sequences are SGDLS and YYNGEE. CDR3 coding DNA: TGTGCCAGCAGCCCAGGGGACAGAGCTGAAGCTTTCTTT. It encodes CASSPGDRAEAFF.

This clone was detected a few times. This rearrangement joins TRBV7-9 to TRBJ1-2; 8 nucleotides line up with TRBD1. The germline V gene encodes CDR1 SEHNR and CDR2 FQNEAQ (reference sequence). This CDR3 is built from 15 residues. Germline trimming cut 5 bases from V and 1 base from J; bases unmatched to any gene: 6. CDR3 nucleotide sequence: TGTGCCAGCAGCATCGGACAGGGAGTTAACTATGGCTACACCTTC. This codes for CASSIGQGVNYGYTF. Full variable domain (missing parts from reference TRBV7-9 and TRBJ1-2): DTGVSQNPRHKITKRGQNVTFRCDPISEHNRLYWYRQTLGQGPEFLTYFQNEAQLEKSRLLSDRFSAERPKGSFSTLEIQRTEQGDSAMYLCASSIGQGVNYGYTFGSGTRLTVV.

The rearrangement uses TRBV27 and TRBJ1-2; possibly TRBD1 for D (5 bases). This CDR3 is 15 amino acids long. Trimming pared 4 bases from V and 5 bases from J, leaving 17 bases between. Germline loops: CDR1 MNHEY, CDR2 SMNVEV (reference sequence). Here the CDR3 DNA reads TGTGCCAGCAGTTCCGGCGGGGGGGTAGGGTATGGCTACACCTTC. Translated, it gives CASSSGGGVGYGYTF.

The chain couples TRBV7-2 to TRBJ1-2; 7 bases are shared with TRBD1. Trimming took 5 bases from V and 1 from J; bases not matched to a gene: 7. CDR1 and CDR2 (germline): SGHTA, FQGNSA. The CDR3 sequence is 15 residues long. The CDR3 sequence: CASSLRQGNNYGYTF. As DNA, the CDR3 is TGTGCCAGCAGCCTCAGACAGGGCAATAACTATGGCTACACCTTC.

The table lists this clone with a few counts. V gene TRBV14 combines with J gene TRBJ2-7, with D perhaps TRBD1 (6 bases). V was cut by 2 bases and J by 1 base, with 15 bases left in between. Germline V gene lookup returns CDR1 SGHDN and CDR2 FVKESK. The CDR3 extends over 16 amino acids. The CDR3 sequence is CASSQFAGQKSYEQYF. The CDR3, as DNA: TGTGCCAGCAGCCAATTCGCCGGACAGAAATCCTACGAGCAGTACTTC. The complete variable domain, with remaining parts taken from reference TRBV14 and TRBJ2-7, reads EAGVTQFPSHSVIEKGQTVTLRCDPISGHDNLYWYRRVMGKEIKFLLHFVKESKQDESGMPNNRFLAERTGGTYSTLKVQPAELEDSGVYFCASSQFAGQKSYEQYFGPGTRLTVT.

J is TRBJ2-4 and V is TRBV7-9, with a tentative D call TRBD1 (6 bases). This CDR3 comprises 19 residues. Per germline, CDR1 SEHNR and CDR2 FQNEAQ (reference sequence). Trimming removed 2 bases at V and 4 bases at J, with 24 bases between. As DNA, the CDR3 is TGTGCCAGCAGCTTATATAGGGACACAGTGGCCGACCTTAAAAACATTCAGTACTTC. This translates into CASSLYRDTVADLKNIQYF.